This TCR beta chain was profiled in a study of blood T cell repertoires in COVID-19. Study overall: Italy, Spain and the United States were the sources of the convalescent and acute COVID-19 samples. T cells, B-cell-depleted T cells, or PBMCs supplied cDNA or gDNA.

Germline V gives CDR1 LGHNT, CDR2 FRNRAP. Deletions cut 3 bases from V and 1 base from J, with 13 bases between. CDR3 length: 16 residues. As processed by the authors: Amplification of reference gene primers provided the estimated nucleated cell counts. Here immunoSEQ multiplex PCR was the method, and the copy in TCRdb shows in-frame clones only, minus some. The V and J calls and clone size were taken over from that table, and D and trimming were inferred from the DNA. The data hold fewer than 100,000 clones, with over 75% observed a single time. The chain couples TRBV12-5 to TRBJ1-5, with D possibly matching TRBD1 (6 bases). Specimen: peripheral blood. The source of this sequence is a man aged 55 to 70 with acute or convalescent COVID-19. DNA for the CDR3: TGTGCTAGTGGTTTAACCACAGGGTTAAGCAATCAGCCCCAGCATTTT. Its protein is CASGLTTGLSNQPQHF.